This entry lists 20 T cell receptor beta chains sequenced from one sample in a study of technical replicates of blood from several donors. Using immunoSEQ multiplex PCR, the repertoire was profiled, and TCRdb retains in-frame clones only, with some absent. The table lists tens of thousands of clones, approximately 94% of them singletons. Sequencing used T cells isolated from PBMCs. These receptors were taken from a human donor in good health.

The rearrangement links TRBV6-1 to TRBJ2-5; 11 bases match TRBD2. CDR1 is MNHNS and CDR2 is SASEGT in the germline V gene. The CDR3 spans 16 residues. V lost 2 bases and J lost 2; bases outside the gene matches: 4. The CDR3 sequence: CASSEPGLAAQETQYF. The CDR3 coding sequence is TGTGCCAGCAGTGAACCGGGACTAGCGGCACAAGAGACCCAGTACTTC.

The chain is built from TRBV18 and TRBJ1-2, with 7 bases aligning to TRBD1. Germline assignment: CDR1 KGHSH and CDR2 LQKENI. CDR3 length: 14 residues. Trimming at V came to 1 base and at J to 6 bases, leaving 5 bases not matched to a gene. CDR3 residues: CASSPLDRVDGYTF. In nucleotides, the CDR3 is TGTGCCAGCTCACCACTTGACAGGGTCGATGGCTACACCTTC.

The chain couples TRBV10-3 to TRBJ2-1; a weak D match, TRBD2 (6 bases). Germline V gene sequence: CDR1 ENHRY, CDR2 SYGVKD. CDR3 length: 13 amino acids. V was pared by 6 bases and J by 6 bases, with 12 bases between. CDR3 amino acids: CAIRGTDFNEQFF. CDR3 DNA: TGTGCCATCAGGGGGACTGATTTCAATGAGCAGTTCTTC.

The chain combines TRBV18 with TRBJ2-7, with D perhaps matching TRBD1 (6 bases). The length of the CDR3 is 12 residues. Germline lookup yields CDR1 KGHSH and CDR2 LQKENI. V lost 0 bases to trimming and J lost 6 bases, with 6 bases between them. CDR3 nucleotides: TGTGCCAGCTCACCACCAGGGGGCGAGCAGTACTTC. The encoded protein is CASSPPGGEQYF.

This chain uses TRBV10-3 with TRBJ1-1, with D tentatively TRBD1 (6 bases). CDR1 and CDR2 (germline): ENHRY, SYGVKD. Trimming left V 5 bases short and J 5 bases short, with 12 bases between. The length of the CDR3 is 13 residues. CDR3 sequence (DNA): TGTGCCATCAGTCTGAACAGGGAAACTGAAGCTTTCTTT. Translated, it gives CAISLNRETEAFF.

V gene TRBV2 combines with J gene TRBJ2-5; 8 bases are a match to TRBD1. J gave up 4 bases and V 8 bases, and 12 bases lay outside the gene matches. The germline V gene has CDR1 SNHLY and CDR2 FYNNEI. CDR3 length equals 15 residues. The CDR3 protein is CASGRDRGPGETQYF. For the CDR3, the DNA is TGTGCCAGCGGACGAGACAGGGGTCCGGGAGAGACCCAGTACTTC.

V is TRBV7-9 and J is TRBJ1-5; D is perhaps TRBD1 (6 bases). The CDR3 sequence is 15 residues long. Germline assignment: CDR1 SEHNR and CDR2 FQNEAQ (reference sequence). Trimming left V 2 bases short and J 8 bases short, with 16 bases between. The CDR3 reads CASSLNGGPPEPQHF. In nucleotides, the CDR3 is TGTGCCAGCAGCTTAAACGGGGGGCCCCCGGAGCCCCAGCATTTT.

The gene calls are TRBV29-1 and TRBJ2-3; weak D call: TRBD1 (6 bases). The V gene's germline CDR1 is SQVTM and CDR2 ANQGSEA. The CDR3 is 17 amino acids. The V and J ends lost 4 bases and 2 bases respectively, with 22 bases between them. This chain's CDR3 is CSVAFTGLGPFTDTQYF. CDR3 coding DNA: TGCAGCGTTGCCTTCACAGGGCTGGGACCTTTCACAGATACGCAGTATTTT.

This rearrangement joins TRBV6-6 to TRBJ2-7; 13 nucleotides match TRBD2. V shed 6 bases and J 3 bases; nucleotides not matched to a gene: 8. The CDR3 length is 16 residues. The germline V gene has CDR1 MNHNY and CDR2 SVGAGI (reference sequence). This chain's CDR3 is CASSRGLAGADYEQYF. The CDR3 DNA follows: TGTGCCAGCAGCCGCGGACTAGCGGGAGCCGACTACGAGCAGTACTTC.

V and J are TRBV6-6 and TRBJ1-1; TRBD1 matches 7 bases. This CDR3 is built from 14 residues. Germline CDR1 reads MNHNY; CDR2 reads SVGAGI (reference sequence). V was pared by 0 bases and J by 3 bases, with 1 base of the junction left unmatched. The CDR3, as DNA: TGTGCCAGCAGTTACTCCGACAGGGACACTGAAGCTTTCTTT. Protein: CASSYSDRDTEAFF.

CDR3 sequence: CASSPSDRGLSYEQYF. CDR3 DNA sequence: TGTGCCAGCTCACCATCGGACAGGGGACTGTCCTACGAGCAGTACTTC. The chain is built from TRBV18 and TRBJ2-7, with 9 bases fitting TRBD1. Germline V gene sequence: CDR1 KGHSH, CDR2 LQKENI. The CDR3 is 16 residues long. V was pared by 2 bases and J by 1 base, with 6 bases of the junction left unmatched. The variable domain in full, completed from reference TRBV18 and TRBJ2-7, reads NAGVMQNPRHLVRRRGQEARLRCSPMKGHSHVYWYRQLPEEGLKFMVYLQKENIIDESGMPKERFSAEFPKEGPSILRIQQVVRGDSAAYFCASSPSDRGLSYEQYFGPGTRLTVT.

The V and J genes are TRBV28 and TRBJ2-6; TRBD1 is a possible D gene (6 bases). The V and J ends lost 4 bases and 3 bases respectively, with 13 bases between them. The CDR3 runs 16 residues. The V gene's germline CDR1 is MDHEN and CDR2 SYDVKM. CDR3 bases: TGTGCCAGCAGTTCAACCCCAGGGGTTGGGGCCAACGTCCTGACTTTC. Its protein product is CASSSTPGVGANVLTF.

This clone was detected only once. This rearrangement joins TRBV9 to TRBJ1-2; possible D gene TRBD1, 6 bases. Trimming left V 2 bases short and J 8 bases short, with 13 bases between. The V gene's germline CDR1 is SGDLS and CDR2 YYNGEE. CDR3 length equals 13 residues. CDR3 loop: CASSVSGTTGYTF. The DNA of the CDR3 is TGTGCCAGCAGCGTCTCCGGGACAACCGGCTACACCTTC.

Turning to this clone: A junction end diverges from the germline sequence, so it may reflect a read error. This sequence joins TRBV4-2 and TRBJ2-7, with TRBD2 matching 7 bases. This CDR3 comprises 13 residues. Germline CDR1 is LGHNA and CDR2 is YNFKEQ. DNA of the CDR3: TGTGCCAGCAGCCAATCTTTATGGGAGGGCCGGGTCTTC. It yields the protein CASSQSLWEGRVF.

This sequence joins TRBV2 and TRBJ2-5; D perhaps matches TRBD1 (6 bases). Germline-derived CDR1 and CDR2 are SNHLY and FYNNEI. V lost 6 bases and J 7 bases, leaving 18 bases between the germline ends. The CDR3 loop spans 14 amino acids. The CDR3 DNA follows: TGTGCCAGCAGAGACCGGGACACTTTTTCGACCCAGTACTTC. It codes for CASRDRDTFSTQYF.

The chain uses TRBV6-1 and TRBJ2-7, with D unresolved. This CDR3 has 13 amino acids. Trimming shortened V by 2 bases and J by 4 bases, and 9 bases separated the two germline ends. Germline CDR1 and CDR2: MNHNS and SASEGT. The DNA for the CDR3 is TGTGCCAGCAGTGAATTGTCTAGTTACGAGCAGTACTTC. Amino acid sequence: CASSELSSYEQYF.

This chain connects TRBV7-9 to TRBJ1-3, with TRBD1 as a possible D gene (6 bases). The CDR3 is made up of 16 amino acids. Germline V gives CDR1 SEHNR, CDR2 FQNEAQ (reference sequence). V gave up 5 bases and J gave up 2 bases, with 16 bases separating them. CDR3 bases: TGTGCCAGCAGCCTCATAACCGGACAGACTGGAAACACCATATATTTT. Protein sequence: CASSLITGQTGNTIYF.

The gene calls are TRBV6-5 and TRBJ2-7, with D unresolved. CDR1 and CDR2 (germline): MNHEY, SVGAGI. The V end was cut by 4 bases, the J end by 0 bases, with 13 bases between. The CDR3 spans 15 residues. Here the CDR3 reads CASSSLAAYSYEQYF. The CDR3 region has the DNA TGTGCCAGCAGTTCCCTCGCGGCTTACTCCTACGAGCAGTACTTC.

The sample holds one count of this clone. The chain recombines TRBV29-1 with TRBJ2-7; 7 bases align to TRBD1. Trimming took 2 bases from V and 6 from J; bases not matched to a gene: 10. Looked up from germline, CDR1 is SQVTM and CDR2 is ANQGSEA. This CDR3 is 14 amino acids long. CDR3 DNA sequence: TGCAGCGTTGAATGGACAGGACAGTCGGGCGAGCAGTACTTC. This translates into CSVEWTGQSGEQYF.

Here the CDR3 reads CASSEGTGPYEQYF. The CDR3 DNA is TGTGCCAGCAGTGAAGGGACAGGGCCCTACGAGCAGTACTTC. The chain employs TRBV6-4 and TRBJ2-7, with TRBD1 matching 9 bases. Germline V gives CDR1 MRHNA, CDR2 SNTAGT. V shed 3 bases and J 2 bases; nucleotides not matched to a gene: 2. The CDR3 extends over 14 amino acids.